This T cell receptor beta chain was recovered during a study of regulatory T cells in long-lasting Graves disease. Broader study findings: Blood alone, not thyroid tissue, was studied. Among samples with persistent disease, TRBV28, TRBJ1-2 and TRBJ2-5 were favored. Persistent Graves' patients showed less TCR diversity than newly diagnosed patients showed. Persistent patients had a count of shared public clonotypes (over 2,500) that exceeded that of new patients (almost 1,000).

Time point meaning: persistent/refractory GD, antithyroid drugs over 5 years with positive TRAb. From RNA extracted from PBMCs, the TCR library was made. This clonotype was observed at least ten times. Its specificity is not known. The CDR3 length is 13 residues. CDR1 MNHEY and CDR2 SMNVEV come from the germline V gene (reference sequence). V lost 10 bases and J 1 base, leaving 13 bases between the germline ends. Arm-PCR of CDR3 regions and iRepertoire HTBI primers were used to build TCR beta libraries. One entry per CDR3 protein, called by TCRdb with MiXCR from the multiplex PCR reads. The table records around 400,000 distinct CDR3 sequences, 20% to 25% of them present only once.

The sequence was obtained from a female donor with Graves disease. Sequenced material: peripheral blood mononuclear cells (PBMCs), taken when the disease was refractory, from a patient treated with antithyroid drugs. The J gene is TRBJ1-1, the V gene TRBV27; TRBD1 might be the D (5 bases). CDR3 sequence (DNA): TGTGCCACCAAACCCCAGGGGAACACTGAAGCTTTCTTT. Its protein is CATKPQGNTEAFF.